Shown below are 17 T cell receptor beta chains from a single sample sequenced in a study of T cell repertoires in cytomegalovirus infection. Each CDR3 protein is one row after TCRdb ran MiXCR on the reads. The sample has more than 650,000 distinct CDR3 sequences, less than 40% seen once; the top ten hold around 2.6%. The specimen sequenced was PBMCs. The origin of the receptors is a human donor in good health (CMV status not recorded). Some clones in this sample may be carry-over from other donors' samples.

The rearrangement uses TRBV6-5 and TRBJ2-3; D is unresolved. This CDR3 is 15 amino acids long. Germline CDR1 MNHEY, CDR2 SVGAGI. The V end was cut by 0 bases, the J end by 5 bases, with 12 bases between. Here the CDR3 reads CASSYSSYRLDTQYF. In DNA, the CDR3 is TGTGCCAGCAGTTACTCGTCTTATAGACTAGATACGCAGTATTTT.

This chain links TRBV28 with TRBJ2-5, with TRBD2 matching 12 bases. The CDR3 has 17 amino acids. Losses at the gene ends were 4 bases for V and 5 bases for J; bases not matched to a gene: 11. The V gene's germline CDR1 is MDHEN and CDR2 SYDVKM. CDR3 residues: CASSSPRLAGVQETQYF. CDR3 nucleotides: TGTGCCAGCAGTTCCCCTCGACTAGCGGGAGTACAGGAGACCCAGTACTTC.

This clonotype came up once. This chain connects TRBV6-1 to TRBJ1-4, with D possibly matching TRBD1 (5 bases). Deletions cut 6 bases from V and 7 bases from J, with 18 bases between. There are 15 residues in the CDR3. CDR1 and CDR2 from the germline V gene are MNHNS and SASEGT. DNA for the CDR3: TGTGCCAGCAGGGTCGCTGACAGCGAAGGTGAAAAACTGTTTTTT. This sequence encodes CASRVADSEGEKLFF.

Comments on this clonotype: A much bigger clone sits one base away, suggesting this may be a read error. The chain is built from TRBV7-6 and TRBJ2-3, with D possibly matching TRBD1 (6 bases). This CDR3 has 15 amino acids. Germline V gene sequence: CDR1 SGHVS, CDR2 FNYEAQ. For the CDR3, the DNA is TGTGACAGCAGCTTAAGTACAGGGATGGCAGATACGCAGTATTTT. Protein product: CDSSLSTGMADTQYF.

The chain recombines TRBV28 with TRBJ2-7; TRBD1 matches 7 bases. This CDR3 has 13 amino acids. Trimming cost V 8 bases and J 1 base; bases outside gene matches: 5. Germline CDR1 MDHEN, CDR2 SYDVKM. In DNA form, the CDR3 reads TGTGCCAGCTCGGGACAGAGGTCCTACGAGCAGTACTTC. Its protein is CASSGQRSYEQYF.

V and J are TRBV5-1 and TRBJ1-1; unclear D gene. The CDR3 has 16 amino acids. Per the germline V gene, CDR1 is SGHRS and CDR2 is YFSETQ. V was cut by 0 bases and J by 8 bases, with 20 bases left in between. The CDR3 coding sequence is TGCGCCAGCAGCTTGGCCGTAGTGCGGGCAGGCTCCGAAGCTTTCTTT. Translated: CASSLAVVRAGSEAFF.

This chain links TRBV6-4 with TRBJ2-5, with D maybe TRBD2 (6 bases). Germline CDR1 MRHNA, CDR2 SNTAGT. V was clipped by 4 bases and J by 0 bases, with 18 bases between them. CDR3 length: 17 residues. CDR3 in amino acids: CASSVADETTYQETQYF. In nucleotides, the CDR3 is TGTGCCAGCAGTGTAGCGGACGAAACTACGTACCAAGAGACCCAGTACTTC.

This clonotype came up a few times. This chain connects TRBV7-3 to TRBJ2-1; 11 bases line up with TRBD1. This CDR3 has 14 amino acids. In germline, CDR1 is SGHTA, CDR2 FQGTGA. With 8 bases clipped from V and 7 bases from J, the junction kept 7 bases outside the gene matches. In nucleotides, the CDR3 is TGTGCCAGCGGTCTCCGGGACAGGGGGAATGAGCAGTTCTTC. Amino acid sequence: CASGLRDRGNEQFF.

This clonotype showed up just a few times. The genes are TRBV18 and TRBJ2-5, with D tentatively TRBD2 (6 bases). CDR3 size: 18 residues. Trimming removed 5 bases at V and 1 base at J, with 23 bases between. Germline V gene lookup returns CDR1 KGHSH and CDR2 LQKENI. This chain's CDR3 is CASSSEGLLGGVQETQYF. The DNA of the CDR3 is TGTGCCAGCTCATCGGAGGGACTCCTAGGCGGGGTCCAAGAGACCCAGTACTTC.

This clonotype was detected a few times. The rearrangement joins TRBV12-3 or TRBV12-4 to TRBJ1-6; D gene unclear. This CDR3 is 16 amino acids long. Trimming removed 5 bases from V and 7 bases from J, with 18 bases in between. In nucleotides, the CDR3 is TGTGCCAGCAGTCCCAGGTGGACCGGGCAGAATTCACCCCTCCACTTT. It is translated as CASSPRWTGQNSPLHF.

The chain has TRBV27 and TRBJ1-2, with D possibly TRBD1 on 5 matching bases. In germline, CDR1 is MNHEY, CDR2 SMNVEV (reference sequence). V was shortened by 7 bases and J by 4 bases, with 16 bases between the two germline ends. This CDR3 is built from 14 residues. CDR3 bases: TGTGCCAGCAACCCAGGGTGGGTCGGCTATGGCTACACCTTC. Translating it yields CASNPGWVGYGYTF.

The chain is built from TRBV19 and TRBJ2-2, with 8 bases aligning to TRBD2. V shed 3 bases, J shed 1 base, and the junction held 7 bases outside the gene matches. This CDR3 has 17 amino acids. From germline, CDR1 is LNHDA and CDR2 SQIVND (reference sequence). DNA of the CDR3: TGTGCCAGTAGTATTTCAACTAGCGGAGTGAACACCGGGGAGCTGTTTTTT. Translated: CASSISTSGVNTGELFF. Combining the CDR3 with reference TRBV19 and TRBJ2-2 gives the whole variable domain DGGITQSPKYLFRKEGQNVTLSCEQNLNHDAMYWYRQDPGQGLRLIYYSQIVNDFQKGDIAEGYSVSREKKESFPLTVTSAQKNPTAFYLCASSISTSGVNTGELFFGEGSRLTVL.

V gene TRBV20-1 combines with J gene TRBJ2-1, with unresolved D. The germline V gene encodes CDR1 DFQATT and CDR2 SNEGSKA (reference sequence). V gave up 0 bases and J gave up 2 bases, with 17 bases separating them. The length of the CDR3 is 17 residues. The CDR3 spells CSARDFRLWLAYNEQFF. The CDR3, as DNA: TGCAGTGCTAGAGATTTTCGTCTCTGGCTGGCCTACAATGAGCAGTTCTTC.

This clonotype was counted between two and nine times. The chain carries TRBV28 and TRBJ2-7; 10 positions match TRBD1. Losses at the gene ends were 6 bases for V and 7 bases for J; bases not matched to a gene: 9. Germline CDR1 is MDHEN and CDR2 is SYDVKM. The CDR3 has 14 residues. The CDR3: CASRSGQGSKEQYF. CDR3 sequence (DNA): TGTGCCAGCAGATCGGGACAGGGGTCTAAAGAGCAGTACTTC.

The chain links TRBV5-8 to TRBJ2-7, with TRBD1 matching over 9 bases. Per germline, CDR1 SGHTS and CDR2 YDEGEE. Trimming took 1 base from V and 6 from J; bases not matched to a gene: 8. This CDR3 is 15 amino acids long. In DNA form, the CDR3 reads TGTGCCAGCAGCTTGAGACCGGGACAGGGTACCGAGCAGTACTTC. Encoded protein: CASSLRPGQGTEQYF.

This clonotype turned up a few times. The chain has TRBV27 and TRBJ2-7; weak D call: TRBD1 (6 bases). The germline gives CDR1 MNHEY, CDR2 SMNVEV (reference sequence). The CDR3 is made up of 14 amino acids. The V gene lost 2 bases and the J gene lost 3 bases, with 11 bases spanning the gap. CDR3 loop: CASSLSQGNYEQYF. Written as DNA, the CDR3 is TGTGCCAGCAGTTTAAGTCAGGGGAACTACGAGCAGTACTTC.

This sequence joins TRBV12-3 or TRBV12-4 and TRBJ1-5, with a possible D match to TRBD1 (5 bases). CDR3 length: 14 amino acids. Trimming pared 7 bases from V and 5 bases from J, leaving 15 bases between. CDR3 amino acids: CASTTGGSYQPQHF. CDR3 in DNA: TGTGCCAGCACCACGGGGGGTAGTTATCAGCCCCAGCATTTT.